The 10 T cell receptor beta chains in this list originate from one sample, sequenced in a study of T cell responses to AZD1222 COVID-19 vaccine. Sequencing used immunoSEQ multiplex PCR; TCRdb keeps in-frame clones, though not all of them. The sample has 110,000 to 150,000 clones; 90% to 95% are singletons. This specimen consisted of peripheral blood, obtained on day 0 of AZD1222 vaccination. The receptors come from an adult in good health.

The chain uses TRBV10-3 and TRBJ2-5; 8 bases line up with TRBD1. The J segment lost 4 bases and the V segment lost 8 bases, leaving 3 bases of the junction unmatched. Germline loops: CDR1 ENHRY, CDR2 SYGVKD. The length of the CDR3 is 12 residues. This CDR3 is CAIGQGRETQYF. CDR3 nucleotides: TGTGCCATCGGACAGGGACGAGAGACCCAGTACTTC.

The chain links TRBV3-1 (or the pseudogene TRBV3-2) to TRBJ1-2, with TRBD1 as a possible D gene (6 bases). The CDR3 is 13 residues long. The germline V gene encodes CDR1 LGHDT and CDR2 YNNKEL (reference sequence). Trimming shortened V by 1 base and J by 7 bases, and 10 bases separated the two germline ends. CDR3 amino acids: CASSQGQAGGYTF. In nucleotides, the CDR3 is TGTGCCAGCAGCCAAGGACAGGCCGGTGGCTACACCTTC.

This clone was seen more than once but under ten times. The rearrangement links TRBV10-3 to TRBJ1-1, with 7 bases that match TRBD1. V gave up 4 bases and J gave up 0 bases; unmatched junction bases: 8. Germline V gene data show CDR1 as ENHRY and CDR2 as SYGVKD. This CDR3 has 16 amino acids. CDR3 DNA: TGTGCCATCAGTGGACCTCAGGGGGGGATGAACACTGAAGCTTTCTTT. Its protein product is CAISGPQGGMNTEAFF.

The chain uses TRBV30 and TRBJ1-6; 9 positions match TRBD1. Germline CDR1 and CDR2: GTSNPN and SVGIG (reference sequence). J gave up 10 bases and V 3 bases, and 7 bases lay outside the gene matches. The CDR3 is 14 residues long. CDR3 amino acids: CAWRRGTGYSPLHF. CDR3 coding DNA: TGTGCCTGGAGGAGGGGGACAGGGTACTCACCCCTCCACTTT. Full variable domain (rest looked up from reference TRBV30 and TRBJ1-6): SQTIHQWPATLVQPVGSPLSLECTVEGTSNPNLYWYRQAAGRGLQLLFYSVGIGQISSEVPQNLSASRPQDRQFILSSKKLLLSDSGFYLCAWRRGTGYSPLHFGNGTRLTVT.

This clone was detected only once. V gene TRBV27 combines with J gene TRBJ2-3; TRBD1 might be the D (5 bases). In germline, CDR1 is MNHEY, CDR2 SMNVEV (reference sequence). Between the trimmed V and J ends, which lost 4 bases and 2 bases, there was a span of 10 bases. CDR3 length equals 14 residues. The DNA for the CDR3 is TGTGCCAGCAGTTGGCGCAGGGCCACAGATACGCAGTATTTT. This codes for CASSWRRATDTQYF.

The chain carries TRBV19 and TRBJ1-2; unclear D gene. This CDR3 has 12 amino acids. Trimming took 6 bases from V and 4 from J, leaving 9 bases between them. Germline V CDR1 and CDR2: LNHDA, SQIVND (reference sequence). The CDR3 DNA reads as TGTGCCAGTAGGGCAGGAACCTATGGCTACACCTTC. It encodes CASRAGTYGYTF.

This rearrangement joins TRBV7-9 to TRBJ1-1; D gene uncertain. V was cut by 5 bases and J by 1 base, with 11 bases left in between. There are 14 residues in the CDR3. Germline V gives CDR1 SEHNR, CDR2 FQNEAQ (reference sequence). The CDR3 loop reads CASSLINRNTEAFF. CDR3 nucleotide sequence: TGTGCCAGCAGCCTTATTAACAGGAACACTGAAGCTTTCTTT.

The V call is TRBV6-5, the J call TRBJ1-1, with a weak D call TRBD1 (5 bases). The CDR3 loop spans 12 amino acids. Trimming left V 6 bases short and J 8 bases short, with 13 bases between. Germline assignment: CDR1 MNHEY and CDR2 SVGAGI. The chain's CDR3 is CASRARTSEAFF. CDR3 nucleotides: TGTGCCAGCAGGGCTAGGACAAGCGAAGCTTTCTTT.

V gene TRBV7-9 combines with J gene TRBJ1-2; 9 positions agree with TRBD1. From germline, CDR1 is SEHNR and CDR2 FQNEAQ (reference sequence). This CDR3 comprises 15 residues. V trimming: 7 bases; J trimming: 8 bases; junction bases outside the gene matches: 14. For the CDR3, the DNA is TGTGCCAGCACCTCGATTACAGGGGGCGCGGAAGGCTACACCTTC. Translating it yields CASTSITGGAEGYTF.

The chain uses TRBV4-2 and TRBJ1-5; D is ambiguous. The CDR3 spans 13 residues. Trimming stripped 2 bases from V and 7 bases from J, with 9 bases between. Germline CDR1 reads LGHNA; CDR2 reads YNFKEQ. The chain's CDR3 is CASSQSTEQPQHF. The CDR3 DNA is TGTGCCAGCAGCCAATCCACGGAACAGCCCCAGCATTTT.